These 4 T cell receptor beta chains originate from one sample sequenced in a study of blood T cells in healthy people across ages (dated by TCRdb to about 2015). Library preparation used 5' RACE. TCRdb lists the instrument as Illumina HiSeq 2500. The second PCR ran for roughly 6 to 11 cycles and used a J-beta primer mix along with a sample-barcoded 5' primer. The public reads were quality trimmed at Q25 with fastp and then assembled into clones with MiXCR by TCRdb, keeping productive beta chains. Entries that share a CDR3 protein sequence are merged under the most common genes and DNA. This sample comprises around 690,000 distinct CDR3 sequences, roughly 50% of them detected only once. Jointly, the top ten make up approximately 40% of the sample. The sample consisted of blood. The origin of the receptors is a man in his sixties in good health.

This sequence joins TRBV29-1 and TRBJ1-1; TRBD1 is a possible D gene (6 bases). V lost 6 bases, J lost 4 bases, and 15 bases lay in between. The CDR3 spans 13 residues. Per germline, CDR1 SQVTM and CDR2 ANQGSEA. The CDR3 loop is CSVKQGSGTEAFF. Written as DNA, the CDR3 is TGCAGCGTCAAACAGGGTTCGGGCACTGAAGCTTTCTTT.

The sample holds many counts of this clonotype. The chain employs TRBV15 and TRBJ1-1, with D perhaps TRBD1 (6 bases). This CDR3 is 15 amino acids long. The germline gives CDR1 LNHNV, CDR2 YYDKDF (reference sequence). V dropped 1 base and J dropped 10 bases, with 19 bases sitting between them. CDR3 in amino acids: CATSRGFVGETGAFF. The DNA for the CDR3 is TGTGCCACCAGCAGAGGGTTCGTTGGGGAGACAGGAGCTTTCTTT. The full variable domain, in which reference TRBV15 and TRBJ1-1 provide the parts outside the CDR3, is DAMVIQNPRYQVTQFGKPVTLSCSQTLNHNVMYWYQQKSSQAPKLLFHYYDKDFNNEADTPDNFQSRRPNTSFCFLDIRSPGLGDTAMYLCATSRGFVGETGAFFGQGTRLTVV.

This clonotype appeared a few times. This chain links TRBV5-5 with TRBJ2-1, with 12 bases that match TRBD2. Germline V lookup: CDR1 SGHKS, CDR2 YYEKEE (reference sequence). The ends lost 4 bases at V and 5 bases at J; junction bases unmatched: 10. The CDR3 contains 17 residues. The CDR3 bases are TGTGCCAGCAGCCGGGACGAACTAGCGGGGGGCAACAATGAGCAGTTCTTC. Translated: CASSRDELAGGNNEQFF. The variable domain in full, with the rest retrieved from reference TRBV5-5 and TRBJ2-1, is DAGVTQSPTHLIKTRGQQVTLRCSPISGHKSVSWYQQVLGQGPQFIFQYYEKEERGRGNFPDRFSARQFPNYSSELNVNALLLGDSALYLCASSRDELAGGNNEQFFGPGTRLTVL.

This clonotype was counted a single time. This chain uses TRBV10-3 with TRBJ2-1; 9 bases are a match to TRBD2. The CDR3 runs to 16 residues. V lost 2 bases, J lost 4 bases, and 6 bases stayed unmatched. CDR1 ENHRY and CDR2 SYGVKD come from the germline V gene. The CDR3 spells CAISERSGGSYNEQFF. As DNA, the CDR3 is TGTGCCATCAGTGAGCGTAGCGGGGGATCGTACAATGAGCAGTTCTTC.